This T cell receptor beta chain was obtained from a study of T cell repertoires in cytomegalovirus infection. About the research overall: A matching HLA type, together with CMV infection, was signaled by public TCR beta signatures.

In its sample, this clonotype was seen a few times. Its target is not known. An end of the junction differs from the germline gene, which may be a read error. Germline CDR1 SNHLY, CDR2 FYNNEI. There are 11 residues in the CDR3. TCRdb reprocessed the reads with MiXCR, giving one entry per CDR3 protein. The sample consists of approximately 140,000 distinct CDR3 sequences, 8% to 9% of them appearing once. Whole-study results and caveats: Accumulated public TCR beta family frequency recognized individuals carrying CMV together with the relevant HLA. Dominant in the ex vivo response were TCR beta clonotypes restricted by HLA-C and specific for CMV.

V usage is TRBV2 and J usage is TRBJ1-4, with unresolved D. This TCR was recovered from a human donor in good health (CMV status not recorded). Some clones in this sample may be carry-over from other donors' samples. The sequencing input was PBMCs. The CDR3 here is CASSPDKGAVF. The CDR3 DNA reads TGTGCCAGCAGCCCAGACAAAGGTGCGGTTTTT.